One and the same sample provided the 5 T cell receptor beta chains below, sequenced in a study of graft-versus-host responses after intestinal transplantation. These receptors lack a known antigen. Sequencing was performed with immunoSEQ multiplex PCR; in TCRdb, only in-frame clones are kept and a portion is missing. The sample consists of 60,000 to 75,000 clones, more than 80% of them appearing once. The specimen comprised unstimulated CD8+ T cells sorted from spleen or lymph node cells, sampled before intestinal transplant. Receptors were obtained from a human donor who received an intestinal transplant.

V and J are TRBV10-3 and TRBJ1-2, with 10 bases aligning to TRBD1. The length of the CDR3 is 13 residues. V gave up 8 bases and J gave up 5 bases; unmatched junction bases: 5. The germline V gene has CDR1 ENHRY and CDR2 SYGVKD. The CDR3: CAIRGQGRYGYTF. Here the CDR3 DNA reads TGTGCCATCCGGGGACAGGGGAGGTATGGCTACACCTTC.

This chain joins TRBV19 and TRBJ2-7; D possibly corresponds to TRBD1 (6 bases). Germline values: CDR1 LNHDA, CDR2 SQIVND (reference sequence). The length of the CDR3 is 12 residues. V was pared by 7 bases and J by 9 bases, with 16 bases between. The CDR3 DNA follows: TGTGCCAGTATTTCACCGACAGGAGGGCAGTACTTC. It translates to CASISPTGGQYF.

V usage is TRBV7-9 and J usage is TRBJ1-2; TRBD1 matches 8 bases. V shed 4 bases, J shed 6 bases, and the junction held 13 bases outside the gene matches. The CDR3 has 16 amino acids. CDR1 SEHNR and CDR2 FQNEAQ come from the germline V gene (reference sequence). The CDR3 sequence: CASSSSFPQGENGYTF. In DNA, the CDR3 is TGTGCCAGCAGCTCTAGTTTTCCACAGGGGGAGAATGGCTACACCTTC.

The V gene is TRBV19, the J gene TRBJ2-1, with 10 positions matching TRBD2. Trimming removed 3 bases from V and 4 bases from J; junction bases left unmatched: 3. Per the germline V gene, CDR1 is LNHDA and CDR2 is SQIVND (reference sequence). This CDR3 has 15 residues. CDR3 bases: TGTGCCAGTAGTATGGCTAGCGGGAGTTACAATGAGCAGTTCTTC. It yields the protein CASSMASGSYNEQFF.

V usage is TRBV6-5 and J usage is TRBJ2-1; possible D gene TRBD1, 5 bases. This CDR3 is 14 amino acids long. V was clipped by 4 bases and J by 6 bases, with 13 bases between them. CDR1 and CDR2 (germline): MNHEY, SVGAGI. The CDR3 protein is CASSWGKGANEQFF. DNA of the CDR3: TGTGCCAGCAGTTGGGGAAAAGGGGCCAATGAGCAGTTCTTC.